This TCR beta chain was retrieved from a study of shared clonotypes between healthy human individuals. As for the study in general: Three CD4 naive, three CD4 memory, two CD8 naive and one CD8 memory plate were used per donor. General study findings and limits: Larger estimated richness was generally recorded for naive subsets relative to memory subsets. Around 5% of naive CD4 clonotypes were common to several donors.

Of note for this clone: Its cognate antigen is unknown.

Naive CD8 cells, CD45RO-negative and positively selected for CCR7, excluded terminally differentiated effector memory CD45RA+ cells. The CDR3 totals 13 residues. Germline lookup yields CDR1 WNHNN and CDR2 SYGVQD (reference sequence). The V end lost 6 bases, the J end lost 6 bases, and 11 bases lay between the germline ends. The authors' processing: Junction-only immunoSEQ data arrived without quality scores, meaning filtering differed. The repertoire was sequenced with immunoSEQ multiplex PCR; TCRdb's copy has only in-frame clones and lacks some. V, J and clone size reflect that table, while D and trimming were determined from the DNA. The sample includes some 2,100,000 clones, roughly 91% seen only once; the top ten take about 1.5%.

The sequencing sample was made of naive CD8+ T cells from PBMCs. The chain combines TRBV10-1 with TRBJ1-4; D is possibly TRBD1 (5 bases). This sequence originates from a man between 18 and 35 years old in good health. Some clones in this sample may be carry-over from other donors' samples. The DNA of the CDR3 is TGCGCCAGCAGAGGGGAGTCAGATGAAAAACTGTTTTTT. It codes for CASRGESDEKLFF.